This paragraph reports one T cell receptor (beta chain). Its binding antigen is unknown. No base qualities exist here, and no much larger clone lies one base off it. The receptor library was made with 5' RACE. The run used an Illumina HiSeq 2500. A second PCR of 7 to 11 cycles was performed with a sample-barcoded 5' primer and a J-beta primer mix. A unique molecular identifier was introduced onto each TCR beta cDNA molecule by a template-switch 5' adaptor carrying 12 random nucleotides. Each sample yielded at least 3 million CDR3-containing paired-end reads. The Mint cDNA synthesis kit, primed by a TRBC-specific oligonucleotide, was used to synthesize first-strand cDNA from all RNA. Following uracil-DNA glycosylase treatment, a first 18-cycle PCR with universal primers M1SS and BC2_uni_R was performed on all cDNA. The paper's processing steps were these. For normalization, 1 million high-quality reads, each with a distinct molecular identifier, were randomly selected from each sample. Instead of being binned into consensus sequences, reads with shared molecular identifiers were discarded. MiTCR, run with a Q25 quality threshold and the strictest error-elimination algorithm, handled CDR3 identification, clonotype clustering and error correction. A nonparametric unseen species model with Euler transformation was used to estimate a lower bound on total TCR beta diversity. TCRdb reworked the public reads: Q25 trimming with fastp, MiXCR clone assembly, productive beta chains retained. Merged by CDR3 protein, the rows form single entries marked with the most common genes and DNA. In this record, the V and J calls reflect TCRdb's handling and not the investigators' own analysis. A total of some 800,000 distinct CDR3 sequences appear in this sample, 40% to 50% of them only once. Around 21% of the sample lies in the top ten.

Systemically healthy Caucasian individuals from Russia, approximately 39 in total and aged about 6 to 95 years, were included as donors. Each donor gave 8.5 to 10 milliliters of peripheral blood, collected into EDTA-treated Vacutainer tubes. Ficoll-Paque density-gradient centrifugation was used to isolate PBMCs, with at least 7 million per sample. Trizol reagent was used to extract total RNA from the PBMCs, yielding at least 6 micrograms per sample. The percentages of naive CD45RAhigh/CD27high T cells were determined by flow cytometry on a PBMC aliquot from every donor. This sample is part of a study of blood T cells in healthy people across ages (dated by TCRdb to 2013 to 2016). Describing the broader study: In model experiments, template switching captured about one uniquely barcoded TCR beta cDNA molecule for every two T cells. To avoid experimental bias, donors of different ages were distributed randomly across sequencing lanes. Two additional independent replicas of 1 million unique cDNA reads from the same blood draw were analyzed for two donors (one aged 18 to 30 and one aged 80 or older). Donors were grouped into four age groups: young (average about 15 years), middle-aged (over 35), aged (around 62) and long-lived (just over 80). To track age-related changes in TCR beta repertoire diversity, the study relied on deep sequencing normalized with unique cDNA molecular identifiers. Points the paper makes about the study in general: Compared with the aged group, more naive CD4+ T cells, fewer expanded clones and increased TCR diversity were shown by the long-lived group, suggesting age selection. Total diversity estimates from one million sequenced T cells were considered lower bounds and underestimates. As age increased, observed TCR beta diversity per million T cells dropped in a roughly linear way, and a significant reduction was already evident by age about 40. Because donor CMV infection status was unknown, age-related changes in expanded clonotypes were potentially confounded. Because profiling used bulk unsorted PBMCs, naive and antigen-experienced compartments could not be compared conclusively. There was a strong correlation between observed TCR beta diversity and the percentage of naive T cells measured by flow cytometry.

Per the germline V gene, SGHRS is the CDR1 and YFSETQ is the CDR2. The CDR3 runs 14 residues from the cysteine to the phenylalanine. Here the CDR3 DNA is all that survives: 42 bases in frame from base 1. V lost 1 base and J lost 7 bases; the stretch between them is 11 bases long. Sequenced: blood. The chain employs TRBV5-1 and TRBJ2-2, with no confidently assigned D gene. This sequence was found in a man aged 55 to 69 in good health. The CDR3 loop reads CASSLRADGGELFF. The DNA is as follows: TGCGCCAGCAGCTTGCGTGCGGACGGCGGGGAGCTGTTTTTT.